The clone carrying this TCR beta chain was picked up many times. The antigen is unknown. These data come from a study of Graves' ophthalmopathy and Graves' hyperthyroidism. PBMCs were isolated from a roughly 10 ml sample of fresh peripheral blood. This CDR3 comprises 13 residues. V was shortened by 3 bases and J by 4 bases, with 9 bases between the two germline ends. CDR1 SEHNR and CDR2 FQNEAQ come from the germline V gene (reference sequence). Amplification of the TCR beta CDR3 regions used RNA transcripts (as template). First-round RT-PCR with HTBI primers preceded a second-round multiplex PCR. TCRdb used MiXCR to reprocess the multiplex PCR reads, holding one entry per CDR3 protein. Among roughly 480,000 distinct CDR3 sequences, roughly 14% were seen once, and the ten largest hold 9.8%. Study results and caveats: Clonotypes were expanded in thyroid at above 0.001 frequency, and most also appeared in blood.

The material sequenced was blood. This sequence originates from a woman in her twenties or thirties with Graves' ophthalmopathy. The chain is built from TRBV7-9 and TRBJ2-5; no definite D call. CDR3 residues: CASSFPRRETQYF. CDR3 DNA: TGTGCCAGCAGCTTCCCCCGGCGAGAGACCCAGTACTTC.